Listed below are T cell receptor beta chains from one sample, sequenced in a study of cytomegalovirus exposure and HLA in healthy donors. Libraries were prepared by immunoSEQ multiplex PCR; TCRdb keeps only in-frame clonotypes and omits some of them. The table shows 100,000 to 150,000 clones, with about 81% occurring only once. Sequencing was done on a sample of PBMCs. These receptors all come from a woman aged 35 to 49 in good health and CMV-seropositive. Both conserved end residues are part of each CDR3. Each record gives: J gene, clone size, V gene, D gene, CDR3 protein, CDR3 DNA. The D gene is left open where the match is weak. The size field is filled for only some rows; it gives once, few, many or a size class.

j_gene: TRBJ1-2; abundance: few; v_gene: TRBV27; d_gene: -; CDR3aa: CASSLEAGPSDGYTF; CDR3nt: TGTGCCAGCAGTTTAGAGGCAGGGCCCTCCGATGGCTACACCTTC
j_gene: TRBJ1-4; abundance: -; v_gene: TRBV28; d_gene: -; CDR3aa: CASSPLNEKLFF; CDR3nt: TGTGCCAGCAGCCCACTTAATGAAAAACTGTTTTTT
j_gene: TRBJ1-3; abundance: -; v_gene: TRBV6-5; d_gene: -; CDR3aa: CASSYSGGPSGNTIYF; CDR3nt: TGTGCCAGCAGTTACTCCGGGGGGCCCTCTGGAAACACCATATATTTT
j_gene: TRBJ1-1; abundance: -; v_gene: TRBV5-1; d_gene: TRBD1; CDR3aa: CASSSRTGSTEAFF; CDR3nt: TGCGCCAGCAGCTCCAGGACAGGGTCCACTGAAGCTTTCTTT
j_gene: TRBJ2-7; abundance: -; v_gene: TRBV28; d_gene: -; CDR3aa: CASSSYRDWSSYEQYF; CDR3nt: TGTGCCAGCAGTTCCTACCGGGACTGGAGCTCCTACGAGCAGTACTTC
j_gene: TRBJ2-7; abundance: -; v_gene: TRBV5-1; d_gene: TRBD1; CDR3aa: CASSSTGDEQYF; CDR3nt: TGCGCCAGCAGCTCGACAGGGGATGAGCAGTACTTC
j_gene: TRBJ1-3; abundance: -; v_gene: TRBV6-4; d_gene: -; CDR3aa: CASSPQGYISGNTIYF; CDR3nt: TGTGCCAGCAGCCCACAGGGCTACATCTCTGGAAACACCATATATTTT
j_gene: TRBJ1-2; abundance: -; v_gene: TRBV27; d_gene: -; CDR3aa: CASSPIERSGFGYTF; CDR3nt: TGTGCCAGCAGTCCGATAGAGAGATCCGGGTTTGGCTACACCTTC
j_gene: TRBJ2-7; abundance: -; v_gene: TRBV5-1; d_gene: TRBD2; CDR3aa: CASSTSGGDYEQYF; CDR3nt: TGCGCCAGCAGCACCTCGGGGGGGGACTACGAGCAGTACTTC
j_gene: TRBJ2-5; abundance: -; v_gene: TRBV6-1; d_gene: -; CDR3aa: CASRRETQYF; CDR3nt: TGTGCCAGCAGGCGTGAGACCCAGTACTTC
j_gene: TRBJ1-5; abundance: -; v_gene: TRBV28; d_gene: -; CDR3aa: CASSPDKRLNQPQHF; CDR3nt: TGTGCCAGCAGTCCGGACAAGAGACTCAATCAGCCCCAGCATTTT
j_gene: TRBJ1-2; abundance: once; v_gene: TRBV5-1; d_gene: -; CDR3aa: CASSYNSGGYTF; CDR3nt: TGCGCCAGCAGTTATAACTCAGGCGGCTACACCTTC
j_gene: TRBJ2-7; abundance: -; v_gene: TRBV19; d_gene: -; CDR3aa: CASSMAAGGLYEQYF; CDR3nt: TGTGCCAGTAGTATGGCGGCAGGGGGGCTCTACGAGCAGTACTTC
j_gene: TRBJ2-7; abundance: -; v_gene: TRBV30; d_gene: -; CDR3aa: CAWNDGSSYEQYF; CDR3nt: TGTGCCTGGAACGACGGGTCCTCCTACGAGCAGTACTTC
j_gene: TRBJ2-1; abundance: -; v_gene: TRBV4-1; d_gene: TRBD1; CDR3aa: CASSQGWGIDRDPNNEQFF; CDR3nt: TGCGCCAGCAGCCAGGGCTGGGGGATTGACAGGGATCCAAACAATGAGCAGTTCTTC
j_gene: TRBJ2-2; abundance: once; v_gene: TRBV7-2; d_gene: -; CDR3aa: CASSLDNRNTGELFF; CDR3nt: TGTGCCAGCAGCTTAGATAACAGAAACACCGGGGAGCTGTTTTTT
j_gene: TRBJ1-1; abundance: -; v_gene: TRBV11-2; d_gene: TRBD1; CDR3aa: CASSSIRTGGVRNTEAFF; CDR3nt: TGTGCCAGCAGCTCAATCAGGACAGGGGGAGTGAGGAACACTGAAGCTTTCTTT
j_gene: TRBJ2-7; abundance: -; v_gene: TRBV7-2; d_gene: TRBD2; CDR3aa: CASSLEAGGRREQYF; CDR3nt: TGTGCCAGCAGCTTAGAAGCGGGAGGGCGGCGGGAGCAGTACTTC
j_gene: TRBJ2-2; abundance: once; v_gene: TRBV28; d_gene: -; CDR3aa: CASSLGGPRTGELFF; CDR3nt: TGTGCCAGCAGTTTAGGTGGGCCACGCACCGGGGAGCTGTTTTTT